What follows are 28 T cell receptor beta chains derived from one specimen sequenced in a study of cytomegalovirus exposure and HLA in healthy donors. Some clones are missing from TCRdb's copy, which holds only in-frame ones; the method was immunoSEQ multiplex PCR. The sample has roughly 98,000 clones, about 83% seen once. Specimen: PBMCs. These receptors were obtained from a woman younger than 45 in good health and CMV-seronegative.

Comment on this clone: One end of the junction is discordant with germline, which a read error may explain. This sequence joins TRBV7-6 and TRBJ2-7; possible D gene TRBD1, 5 bases. CDR1 is SGHVS, CDR2 FNYEAQ, per germline. The CDR3 is made up of 13 amino acids. The CDR3 DNA reads as TGTGCCAGCAGCTTAGGCAGGGCCTACGAGCAGTGCTTC. Translating gives CASSLGRAYEQCF.

The J gene is TRBJ2-7, the V gene TRBV10-3; D perhaps matches TRBD2 (5 bases). CDR3 size: 11 residues. V lost 10 bases to trimming and J lost 3 bases, with 10 bases between them. Germline CDR1 is ENHRY and CDR2 is SYGVKD. The CDR3 loop reads CATGLNYEQYF. DNA of the CDR3: TGTGCCACCGGACTGAACTACGAGCAGTACTTC.

V gene TRBV5-1 combines with J gene TRBJ2-7; maybe TRBD2 (7 bases). Germline values: CDR1 SGHRS, CDR2 YFSETQ. The V gene lost 0 bases and the J gene lost 2 bases, with 21 bases spanning the gap. The CDR3 totals 18 residues. Written as DNA, the CDR3 is TGCGCCAGCAGCTTGGCAGCCCCAGGGGCGGGAGTTACCTACGAGCAGTACTTC. Translation gives CASSLAAPGAGVTYEQYF.

The table lists this clone with a few counts. Written as DNA, the CDR3 is TGTGCCAGCAGCTTAGGCTCAGGGGCTAAAGAGACCCAGTACTTC. It is translated as CASSLGSGAKETQYF. The chain is built from TRBV5-4 and TRBJ2-5, with D possibly matching TRBD1 (6 bases). The ends were cut back, 2 bases at V and 3 bases at J, with 14 bases in the middle. The CDR3 contains 15 residues. Germline V gene sequence: CDR1 SGHNT, CDR2 YYREEE (reference sequence).

The V gene is TRBV11-2, the J gene TRBJ2-3; D gene uncertain. CDR1 and CDR2 from the germline V gene are SGHAT and FQNNGV. This CDR3 has 11 residues. The ends were cut back, 4 bases at V and 4 bases at J, with 3 bases in the middle. The CDR3 protein is CASSSADTQYF. The CDR3 region has the DNA TGTGCCAGCAGCTCGGCAGATACGCAGTATTTT.

The chain has TRBV5-6 and TRBJ2-1, with no clear D. The CDR3 contains 11 residues. The germline gives CDR1 SGHDT, CDR2 YYEEEE. Trimming removed 2 bases from V and 8 bases from J, with 5 bases in between. CDR3 DNA: TGTGCCAGCAGCTTTATCGATGAGCAGTTCTTC. Its protein is CASSFIDEQFF.

This chain connects TRBV25-1 to TRBJ2-3, with a possible D match to TRBD2 (5 bases). V gave up 2 bases and J gave up 9 bases, with 18 bases separating them. The CDR3 length is 15 residues. CDR1 and CDR2 (germline): MGHDK, SYGVNS. The CDR3: CASSEGGGPSRTQYF. Written as DNA, the CDR3 is TGTGCCAGCAGTGAAGGAGGTGGGCCAAGCCGAACGCAGTATTTT.

This chain joins TRBV5-1 and TRBJ1-2; 7 bases agree with TRBD1. Germline V CDR1 and CDR2: SGHRS, YFSETQ. There are 14 residues in the CDR3. The trim removed 6 bases at V and 7 bases at J, leaving 12 bases unmatched. CDR3 amino acids: CASTSGTAFGGYTF. CDR3 in DNA: TGCGCCAGCACTTCCGGGACAGCCTTTGGTGGCTACACCTTC.

The chain couples TRBV5-1 to TRBJ1-3, with 8 bases matching TRBD1. Trimming took 0 bases from V and 2 from J; bases not matched to a gene: 4. The CDR3 totals 16 residues. CDR1 is SGHRS and CDR2 is YFSETQ in the germline V gene. The CDR3 DNA follows: TGCGCCAGCAGCTTGGGCGGACAGGGTACTGGAAACACCATATATTTT. As protein: CASSLGGQGTGNTIYF.

This rearrangement joins TRBV5-6 to TRBJ1-1; tentatively, D is TRBD1 (5 bases). V shed 7 bases and J shed 8 bases, with 18 bases lying between them. The CDR3 runs 13 residues. Germline values: CDR1 SGHDT, CDR2 YYEEEE. CDR3 in amino acids: CASGRGRNREAFF. The CDR3 nucleotides read TGTGCCAGCGGGAGGGGCAGGAACCGCGAAGCTTTCTTT.

The V and J genes are TRBV7-3 and TRBJ2-2, with TRBD2 identical over 14 bases. V was pared by 4 bases and J by 5 bases, with 9 bases of the junction left unmatched. Germline V CDR1 and CDR2: SGHTA, FQGTGA. The CDR3 runs to 18 residues. For the CDR3, the DNA is TGTGCCAGCAGCTCCGGGACTAGCGGGAGTATTAATACCGGGGAGCTGTTTTTT. It encodes CASSSGTSGSINTGELFF.

The chain carries TRBV5-4 and TRBJ2-1; 9 bases map to TRBD1. The junction had 3 bases not matched to a gene; V was cut back by 4 bases and J by 1 base. Germline V gene sequence: CDR1 SGHNT, CDR2 YYREEE (reference sequence). CDR3 length: 15 residues. The CDR3 spells CASSPGQGSYNEQFF. In DNA form, the CDR3 reads TGTGCCAGCAGCCCCGGACAGGGGTCCTACAATGAGCAGTTCTTC.

The chain employs TRBV7-2 and TRBJ2-7; TRBD2 might be the D (6 bases). This CDR3 comprises 15 residues. V was cut by 5 bases and J by 4 bases, with 18 bases left in between. Looked up from germline, CDR1 is SGHTA and CDR2 is FQGNSA. DNA for the CDR3: TGTGCCAGCAGCCGGGAGAGGGACTCCTGGTACGAGCAGTACTTC. Amino acid sequence: CASSRERDSWYEQYF.

This sequence joins TRBV4-3 and TRBJ1-5; D remains unclear. The V gene lost 0 bases and the J gene lost 9 bases, with 9 bases spanning the gap. Germline CDR1 reads LGHNA; CDR2 reads YSLEER. This CDR3 comprises 13 residues. The CDR3 DNA is TGCGCCAGCAGCCAAGATTTGGAGCGGCCCCAGCATTTT. It codes for CASSQDLERPQHF.

V usage is TRBV5-1 and J usage is TRBJ2-6; possibly TRBD1 for D (5 bases). Germline lookup yields CDR1 SGHRS and CDR2 YFSETQ. The V end lost 4 bases, the J end lost 1 base, and 15 bases lay between the germline ends. This CDR3 spans 17 amino acids. CDR3 DNA: TGCGCCAGCAGCGTTTCGGCAGGGTCTTCTGGGGCCAACGTCCTGACTTTC. This encodes CASSVSAGSSGANVLTF.

The chain links TRBV9 to TRBJ2-1; 7 bases agree with TRBD2. This CDR3 contains 14 residues. In germline, CDR1 is SGDLS, CDR2 YYNGEE. The junction had 2 bases not matched to a gene; V was cut back by 0 bases and J by 5 bases. CDR3 sequence: CASSVAGGHNEQFF. DNA of the CDR3: TGTGCCAGCAGCGTAGCGGGGGGTCACAATGAGCAGTTCTTC.

This chain connects TRBV19 to TRBJ2-7; weak D call: TRBD2 (5 bases). CDR1 and CDR2 from the germline V gene are LNHDA and SQIVND (reference sequence). The CDR3 is 16 residues long. V lost 5 bases and J lost 3, with 20 bases in between. CDR3 loop: CASSRPRGRGSYEQYF. CDR3 in DNA: TGTGCCAGTAGTCGCCCCAGAGGGCGAGGGAGCTACGAGCAGTACTTC.

DNA of the CDR3: TGTGCCAGCAGTCTCCCTACAGGGTACGTTACAAAACTGTTTTTT. Amino acid sequence: CASSLPTGYVTKLFF. This rearrangement joins TRBV28 to TRBJ1-4; perhaps TRBD1 as D (6 bases). V lost 5 bases to trimming and J lost 10 bases, with 20 bases between them. The CDR3 totals 15 residues. Germline V gene lookup returns CDR1 MDHEN and CDR2 SYDVKM.

The J gene is TRBJ2-2, the V gene TRBV5-1, with D possibly being TRBD2 (5 bases). Trimming cost V 2 bases and J 6 bases, with 14 bases left between them. Germline V CDR1 and CDR2: SGHRS, YFSETQ. The CDR3 consists of 15 residues. The CDR3 nucleotides read TGCGCCAGCAGCTTTACTCTCACCGGGGCCGGGGAGCTGTTTTTT. This gives the protein CASSFTLTGAGELFF.

The V call is TRBV5-1, the J call TRBJ2-2, with a tentative D call TRBD2 (6 bases). This CDR3 has 16 residues. Germline CDR1 is SGHRS and CDR2 is YFSETQ. The V end was cut by 4 bases, the J end by 7 bases, with 20 bases between. For the CDR3, the DNA is TGCGCCAGCAGCCCCTGGGCGGGAAAGCAGGGCGGGGAGCTGTTTTTT. Its translation: CASSPWAGKQGGELFF.

V is TRBV5-1 and J is TRBJ1-1; 8 positions agree with TRBD1. Germline CDR1 is SGHRS and CDR2 is YFSETQ. The CDR3 is made up of 14 amino acids. The V gene end was trimmed by 4 bases and the J gene end by 5 bases; junction bases not matched to a gene: 7. In DNA form, the CDR3 reads TGCGCCAGCAGCGGACAGGGTATTGGGACTGAAGCTTTCTTT. This codes for CASSGQGIGTEAFF.

The gene calls are TRBV10-3 and TRBJ2-7; 12 bases are a match to TRBD2. CDR3 length: 17 amino acids. CDR1 ENHRY and CDR2 SYGVKD come from the germline V gene. Losses at the gene ends were 2 bases for V and 2 bases for J; bases not matched to a gene: 7. CDR3 protein: CAISEARGLAGTYEQYF. Here the CDR3 DNA reads TGTGCCATCAGTGAGGCGCGGGGACTAGCGGGTACCTACGAGCAGTACTTC.

V and J are TRBV29-1 and TRBJ2-7, with TRBD1 matching over 7 bases. The germline CDR1 and CDR2 sequences are SQVTM and ANQGSEA. The CDR3 is 12 residues long. J gave up 2 bases and V 7 bases, and 5 bases lay outside the gene matches. CDR3 residues: CSAATGPYEQYF. CDR3 in DNA: TGCAGCGCCGCGACAGGGCCCTACGAGCAGTACTTC.

Only one count was recorded for this clone. The chain recombines TRBV5-1 with TRBJ2-5; 7 bases match TRBD1. The CDR3 is 13 amino acids. From germline, CDR1 is SGHRS and CDR2 YFSETQ. The junction had 1 base not matched to a gene; V was cut back by 1 base and J by 4 bases. DNA of the CDR3: TGCGCCAGCAGCTTGAGGGGGCGAGAGACCCAGTACTTC. Residues: CASSLRGRETQYF.

This clone was counted once. The genes are TRBV27 and TRBJ2-7, with D uncertain. CDR1 is MNHEY and CDR2 is SMNVEV in the germline V gene (reference sequence). This CDR3 has 15 amino acids. The V end lost 0 bases, the J end lost 0 bases, and 9 bases lay between the germline ends. CDR3 in DNA: TGTGCCAGCAGTTTATCCGCGGCGAGCTCCTACGAGCAGTACTTC. It encodes CASSLSAASSYEQYF.

The chain carries TRBV9 and TRBJ1-1; 7 nucleotides line up with TRBD1. The CDR3 extends over 16 amino acids. J gave up 6 bases and V 1 base, and 12 bases lay outside the gene matches. Germline loops: CDR1 SGDLS, CDR2 YYNGEE. The CDR3 DNA follows: TGTGCCAGCAGCGTATCAGGGGGAAGGGGCGACGCTGAAGCTTTCTTT. It encodes CASSVSGGRGDAEAFF.

For this clone: The same CDR3 is also encoded by other DNA sequences in this sample. The chain is built from TRBV27 and TRBJ2-2, with D unresolved. This CDR3 has 12 amino acids. The ends were cut back, 3 bases at V and 5 bases at J, with 4 bases in the middle. CDR1 is MNHEY and CDR2 is SMNVEV in the germline V gene (reference sequence). CDR3 in amino acids: CASSFRTGELFF. CDR3 DNA: TGTGCCAGCAGTTTCAGGACCGGGGAGCTGTTTTTT.

In DNA form, the CDR3 reads TGCAGTGCTAGATCAGGGACAGAGCAGTACTTC. It is translated as CSARSGTEQYF. J is TRBJ2-7 and V is TRBV20-1; D possibly corresponds to TRBD1 (6 bases). Germline V lookup: CDR1 DFQATT, CDR2 SNEGSKA (reference sequence). The length of the CDR3 is 11 residues. Trimming took 2 bases from V and 7 from J, leaving 9 bases between them.